The rows below give T cell receptor beta chains drawn from one sample of a study of identical twins. TCRdb re-called the 5' RACE reads with MiXCR, one entry per CDR3 protein. The data contain roughly 470,000 distinct CDR3 sequences, roughly an eighth of them singletons. The same specimen was also included in a second study, on yellow fever vaccine responses in identical twins.

The sample comprised CD4+ T cells sorted from blood. The origin of the receptors is a woman younger than 35 in good health. Both conserved end residues are part of each CDR3. The D gene is left open where the match is weak.

d_call j_call v_call cdr3_aa
TRBD2 TRBJ2-5 TRBV10-3 CAISVAGGQETQYF
- TRBJ1-2 TRBV5-6 CASSLLFGYTF
TRBD1 TRBJ2-7 TRBV20-1 CSATHGAGGYF
- TRBJ2-3 TRBV5-1 CASSPRGLSGGWDTQYF
- TRBJ2-7 TRBV2 CASKTDNYEQYF
- TRBJ2-5 TRBV27 CASSLYGRTSSETQYF
TRBD2 TRBJ2-7 TRBV3-1 CASSQELAGAISSYEQYF
- TRBJ2-3 TRBV20-1 CSAIGGTDTQYF
- TRBJ2-2 TRBV4-1 CASSQVRLTTVANTGELFF
- TRBJ2-7 TRBV20-1 CSASFGSSYEQYF
- TRBJ2-3 TRBV25-1 CASNSRTDTQYF
- TRBJ2-2 TRBV25-1 CASRGVTGGELFF
TRBD2 TRBJ2-1 TRBV5-1 CASSSLAGGIYNEQFF
TRBD2 TRBJ2-5 TRBV28 CASSLWGLGETQYF
- TRBJ2-3 TRBV18 CASSPSAGLTDTQYF
- TRBJ2-2 TRBV9 CASSVAGTLTGELFF
- TRBJ2-6 TRBV2 CASTRFSGANVLTF
- TRBJ2-1 TRBV25-1 CASSIGARHEQFF
TRBD1 TRBJ2-5 TRBV19 CASSLGTGEGTQYF
TRBD2 TRBJ2-3 TRBV7-2 CASSSLAGASTDTQYF
TRBD1 TRBJ1-6 TRBV5-1 CASSPTGQDSPLHF
- TRBJ1-1 TRBV25-1 CASSESKIGRGTEAFF
- TRBJ2-2 TRBV11-3 CASSLELSSNTWELFF
- TRBJ1-1 TRBV5-8 CASSLYSFGTEAFF
- TRBJ2-3 TRBV6-2/TRBV6-3 CASSFEGSRARGTQYF
- TRBJ2-3 TRBV20-1 CSARDLSRDTDTQYF
- TRBJ2-1 TRBV29-1 CSVADKADNEQFF
- TRBJ2-7 TRBV3-1 CASSQAVYEQYF
TRBD1 TRBJ2-1 TRBV20-1 CCARDAGQGYYNEQFF
- TRBJ1-2 TRBV7-2 CASSLVAAGSLTNYGYTF
TRBD1 TRBJ2-1 TRBV6-2/TRBV6-3 CASSYPRTGLRDEQFF
TRBD1 TRBJ2-7 TRBV27 CASSLATGGSYEQYF
- TRBJ2-2 TRBV12-3/TRBV12-4 CASRNDRNTGELFF
TRBD1 TRBJ1-4 TRBV19 CASSAGTGLDEKLFF
TRBD1 TRBJ2-5 TRBV28 CASCGQGPISGRETQYF
- TRBJ1-1 TRBV12-3/TRBV12-4 CAGGHTNTEAFF
TRBD2 TRBJ2-2 TRBV12-3/TRBV12-4 CASSLALAERTGELFF